The present TCR beta chain was sequenced within a study of OX40 agonist ivuxolimab in advanced cancers. Study-wide context: Prior anti-PD-1, anti-PD-L1 or anti-CTLA-4 therapy did not bar entry, and about 38% had some.

Details on this clone: Its specificity is not known.

Trimming took off 5 bases at V and 6 bases at J, with 17 bases between the two ends. The CDR3 extends over 15 amino acids. Germline CDR1 reads MDHEN; CDR2 reads SYDVKM. Points from the study as a whole: Nonresponders included some who also had low normalized T-cell clonal expansion. At 0.1-3.0 mg/kg, partial responders had clonal expansion among the lowest observed.

The assay was immunoSEQ multiplex PCR, and TCRdb's table has in-frame clones only and misses some. The table records about 50,000 clones, about nine tenths of them present only once. Sequenced here: CD4+ or CD8+ T cells sorted from blood, sampled in a trial of the OX40 agonist ivuxolimab. This receptor was taken from an adult with an advanced solid tumor such as melanoma, head and neck, liver or kidney cancer. The chain uses TRBV28 and TRBJ1-5; tentative D call: TRBD1 (6 bases). DNA for the CDR3: TGTGCCAGCAGTCCAATACAGGGACGAGGTCAGCCCCAGCATTTT. Translation: CASSPIQGRGQPQHF.